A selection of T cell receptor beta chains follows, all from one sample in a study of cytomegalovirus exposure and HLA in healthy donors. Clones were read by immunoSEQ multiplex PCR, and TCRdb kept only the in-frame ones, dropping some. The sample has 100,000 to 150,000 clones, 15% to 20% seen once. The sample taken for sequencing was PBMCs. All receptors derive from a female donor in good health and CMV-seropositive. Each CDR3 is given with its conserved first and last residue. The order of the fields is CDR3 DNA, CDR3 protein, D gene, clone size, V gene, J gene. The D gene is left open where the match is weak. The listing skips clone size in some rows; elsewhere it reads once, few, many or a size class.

TGTGCCAGCAGCTTAGCAGGGAGGGGATTGACTTCACCCCTCCACTTT	CASSLAGRGLTSPLHF	-	-	TRBV7-8	TRBJ1-6
TGTGCCAGCAGCTTAGTAGGTGGACTACGCAATGAGCAGTTCTTC	CASSLVGGLRNEQFF	-	-	TRBV13	TRBJ2-1
TGCGCCAGCTGCTCCCAGGGACAGGGTGCGAAAAAAAATAATTTT	CASCSQGQGAKKNNF	TRBD1	-	TRBV23-1	TRBJ1-5
TGTGCCAGCAGTGAAGCCCCGGGACAGGCCATTTACGAGCAGTACTTC	CASSEAPGQAIYEQYF	TRBD1	-	TRBV6-1	TRBJ2-7
TGCAGCGCAGGGCAGGAAAACATTCAGTACTTC	CSAGQENIQYF	-	few	TRBV29-1	TRBJ2-4
TGTGCCTCGGACAGGGGATGGACAGATACGCAGTATTTT	CASDRGWTDTQYF	TRBD1	few	TRBV30	TRBJ2-3
TGCGCCAGCAGACAAGGACAGGGTCTGTTTGGCTATGGCTACACCTTC	CASRQGQGLFGYGYTF	TRBD1	-	TRBV4-3	TRBJ1-2
TGTGCCAGCAGCTTCCCTAGCGGGAAGATCTCCTACAATGAGCAGTTCTTC	CASSFPSGKISYNEQFF	TRBD2	-	TRBV7-9	TRBJ2-1
TGTGCCTGGAGTCCCCCCGGGTGGGAGCAGTACTTC	CAWSPPGWEQYF	-	few	TRBV30	TRBJ2-7
TGTGCCAGCAGCATGAGCCCGACAGGGAACACTGAAGCTTTCTTT	CASSMSPTGNTEAFF	-	-	TRBV4-2	TRBJ1-1
TGTGCCAGCAGCTTGGACTCCTTTCTCGAGTACGAGCAGTACTTC	CASSLDSFLEYEQYF	-	-	TRBV5-8	TRBJ2-7
TGTGCCAGCAGTTTAGCGACGTGGGGGGATGGCTACACCTTC	CASSLATWGDGYTF	-	-	TRBV28	TRBJ1-2
TGTGCCAGCAGTTACTCCGCTAATGAAAAACTGTTTTTT	CASSYSANEKLFF	-	-	TRBV6-5	TRBJ1-4
TGTGCCAGCAGCGCCACAGGGGGAGAGGACACTGAAGCTTTCTTT	CASSATGGEDTEAFF	TRBD1	few	TRBV9	TRBJ1-1
TGTGCCAGCAGCGCCGCTAGCGGGGGGGCTATCAATGAGCAGTTCTTC	CASSAASGGAINEQFF	TRBD2	-	TRBV7-2	TRBJ2-1
TGCGCCAGCAGCTTGGGTCCCAGAAACACAGATACGCAGTATTTT	CASSLGPRNTDTQYF	-	few	TRBV5-1	TRBJ2-3
TGTGCCAGCAGCCTCGTCTACAATGAGCAGTTCTTC	CASSLVYNEQFF	-	-	TRBV7-9	TRBJ2-1
TGTGCCCGCGATAGGGAGGTAAACACAGATACGCAGTATTTT	CARDREVNTDTQYF	-	-	TRBV2	TRBJ2-3
TGCGCCAGCAGCCAAGGGACGGGACAGGGGTCCTTTGGCTATGGCTACACCTTC	CASSQGTGQGSFGYGYTF	TRBD1	-	TRBV4-3	TRBJ1-2
TGTGCCAGCTCACCGCCCGGACAGATGAACACTGAAGCTTTCTTT	CASSPPGQMNTEAFF	-	-	TRBV18	TRBJ1-1
TGTGCCAGCAGTTCGATCCCAGACGGAGCCAATGAGCAGTTCTTC	CASSSIPDGANEQFF	-	few	TRBV27	TRBJ2-1
TGTGCCAGCAGCTTAAGGCCGGAGTTCGCGCAAAAACTGTTTTTT	CASSLRPEFAQKLFF	-	few	TRBV11-2	TRBJ1-4
TGTGCCAGCAGCCCCTGGACAGGGGGCACTGAAGCTTTCTTT	CASSPWTGGTEAFF	TRBD1	-	TRBV11-2	TRBJ1-1
TGCGCCAGCAGCATACGGACTAGTTCCTACGAGCAGTACTTC	CASSIRTSSYEQYF	TRBD2	-	TRBV5-1	TRBJ2-7
TGCGCCAGCAGCTTGGAGAGCGGGCGGGTTACAGATACGCAGTATTTT	CASSLESGRVTDTQYF	-	few	TRBV5-1	TRBJ2-3
TGTGCCAGCAGCTTTCGGACACTGAACACTGAAGCTTTCTTT	CASSFRTLNTEAFF	-	-	TRBV5-6	TRBJ1-1
TGTGCCTGGAGCACAAATACAGGGGTCGGCTACACCTTC	CAWSTNTGVGYTF	TRBD1	few	TRBV30	TRBJ1-2
TGCGCCAGCAGCTTGGGACAGCTAGGAAACACTGAAGCTTTCTTT	CASSLGQLGNTEAFF	-	few	TRBV5-1	TRBJ1-1